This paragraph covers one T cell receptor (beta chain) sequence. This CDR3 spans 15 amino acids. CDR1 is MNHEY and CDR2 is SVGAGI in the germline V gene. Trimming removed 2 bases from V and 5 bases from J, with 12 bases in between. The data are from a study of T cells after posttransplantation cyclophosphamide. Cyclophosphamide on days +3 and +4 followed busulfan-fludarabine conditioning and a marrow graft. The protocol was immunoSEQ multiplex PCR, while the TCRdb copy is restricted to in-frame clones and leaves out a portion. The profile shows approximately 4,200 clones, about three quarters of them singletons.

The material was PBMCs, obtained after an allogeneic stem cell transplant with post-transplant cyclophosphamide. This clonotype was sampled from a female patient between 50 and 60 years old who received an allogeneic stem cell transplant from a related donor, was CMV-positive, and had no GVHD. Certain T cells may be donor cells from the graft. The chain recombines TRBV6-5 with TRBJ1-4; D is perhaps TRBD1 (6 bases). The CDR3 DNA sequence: TGTGCCAGCAGTTACGGGCAGGGGCGCAATGAAAAACTGTTTTTT. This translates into CASSYGQGRNEKLFF.